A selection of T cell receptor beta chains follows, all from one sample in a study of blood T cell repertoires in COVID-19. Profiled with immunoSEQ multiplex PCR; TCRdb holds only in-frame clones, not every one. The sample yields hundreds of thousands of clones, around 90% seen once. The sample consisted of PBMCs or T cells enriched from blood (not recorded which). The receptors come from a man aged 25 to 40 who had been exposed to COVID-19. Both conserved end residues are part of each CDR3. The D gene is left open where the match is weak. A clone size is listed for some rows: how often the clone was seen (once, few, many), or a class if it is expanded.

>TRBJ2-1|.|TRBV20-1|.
TGCAGTGCCCCAAAAAATGAGCAGTTCTTC
CSAPKNEQFF
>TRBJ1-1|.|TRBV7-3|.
TGTGCCAGCAGCATTAACAGGGACACTGAAGCTTTCTTT
CASSINRDTEAFF
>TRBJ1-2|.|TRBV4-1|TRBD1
TGCGCCAGCAGCCAAGTCGAAGGGGGCCAATATGGCTACACCTTC
CASSQVEGGQYGYTF
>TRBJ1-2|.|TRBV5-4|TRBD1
TGTGCCAGCAGCACCCCCCCGGGACAGGGGTACTATGGCTACACCTTC
CASSTPPGQGYYGYTF
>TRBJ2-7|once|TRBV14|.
TGTGCCAGCAGCCAAGCCCCCACAGTGCCCTACGAGCAGTACTTC
CASSQAPTVPYEQYF
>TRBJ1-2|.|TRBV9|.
TGTGCCAGCAGCGTACTTAGCGGCGTTGGCTACACCTTC
CASSVLSGVGYTF
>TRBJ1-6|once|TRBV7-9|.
TGTGCCAGCAGCAACAGGGAATCGTCCTCACCCCTCCACTTT
CASSNRESSSPLHF
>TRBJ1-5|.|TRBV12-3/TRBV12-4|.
TGTGCCAGCAGTCTCAGCGGTCAGCCCCAGCATTTT
CASSLSGQPQHF
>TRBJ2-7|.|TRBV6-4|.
TGTGCCAGCAGTTCCTGGGACATAGTAACCTACGAGCAGTACTTC
CASSSWDIVTYEQYF
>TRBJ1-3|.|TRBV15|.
TGTGCCACCAGCAGAGACGCGGGGTCGCGGAACACCATATATTTT
CATSRDAGSRNTIYF
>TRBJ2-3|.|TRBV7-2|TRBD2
TGTGCCAGCAGCTTAGTGGCTAGCGGGGGTGGGACAGATACGCAGTATTTT
CASSLVASGGGTDTQYF
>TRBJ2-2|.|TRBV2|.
TGTGCCAGCAGGCGGACTAAGACGCACGGGGAGCTGTTTTTT
CASRRTKTHGELFF
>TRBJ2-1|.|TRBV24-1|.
TGTGCCACCAGTCACCCGACACCAGGTTCTATAAGCTCCTACAATGAGCAGTTCTTC
CATSHPTPGSISSYNEQFF
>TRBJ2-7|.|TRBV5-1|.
TGCGCCAGCAGCTTGTCGGGGGGCTACTACGAGCAGTACTTC
CASSLSGGYYEQYF
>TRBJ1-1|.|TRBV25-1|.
TGTGCCAGCAGGCAAGACGGGGACACTGAAGCTTTCTTT
CASRQDGDTEAFF
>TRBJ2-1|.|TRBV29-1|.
TGCAGCGTTGATGGGGGGGCTTACAATGAGCAGTTCTTC
CSVDGGAYNEQFF